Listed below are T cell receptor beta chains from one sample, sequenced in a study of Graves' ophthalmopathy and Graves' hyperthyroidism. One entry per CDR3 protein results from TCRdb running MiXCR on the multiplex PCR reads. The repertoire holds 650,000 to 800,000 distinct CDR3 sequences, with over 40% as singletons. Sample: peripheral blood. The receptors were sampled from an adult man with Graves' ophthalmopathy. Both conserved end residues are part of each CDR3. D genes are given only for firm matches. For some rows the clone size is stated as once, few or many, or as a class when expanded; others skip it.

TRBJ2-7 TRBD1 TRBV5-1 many TGCGCCAGCAGCCCGACATCGACAGGGATTTACGAGCAGTACTTC CASSPTSTGIYEQYF
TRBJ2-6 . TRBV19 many TGTGCCAGTAGTAATGAGGCGGCTCCACGGAACGTCCTGACTTTC CASSNEAAPRNVLTF
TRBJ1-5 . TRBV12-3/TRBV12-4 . TGTGCCGGCAGCCCCGCGGGAGTCGATCAGCCCCAGCATTTT CAGSPAGVDQPQHF
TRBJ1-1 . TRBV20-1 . TGCAGTGTCCCCAGGGCTGGCACTGAAGCTTTCTTT CSVPRAGTEAFF
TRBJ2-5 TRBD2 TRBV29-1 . TGCAGCGTTGAGTCTAGCGGGGGGGCAGGAGAGACCCAGTACTTC CSVESSGGAGETQYF
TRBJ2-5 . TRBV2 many TGTGCCAGCAGCCAGGAGGGCAGTGGCCCTATGACCCAGTACTTC CASSQEGSGPMTQYF
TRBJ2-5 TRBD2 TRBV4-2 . TGTGCCAGCAGCCGTCTAGCGGGCCGGTACCAAGAGACCCAGTACTTC CASSRLAGRYQETQYF
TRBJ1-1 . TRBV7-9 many TGTGCCAGCAGCTTAGGTCCCGGGACTGTGAACACTGAAGCTTTCTTT CASSLGPGTVNTEAFF
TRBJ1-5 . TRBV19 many TGTGCCAGTACCTCGGGATTTAGCAATCAGCCCCAGCATTTT CASTSGFSNQPQHF
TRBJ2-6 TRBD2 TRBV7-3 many TGTGCCAGCAGCTCGAGCGGGGGAAACGGGGCCAACGTCCTGACTTTC CASSSSGGNGANVLTF
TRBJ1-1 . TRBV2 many TGTGCCAGCAGGACGGAATGGAACACTGAAGCTTTCTTT CASRTEWNTEAFF
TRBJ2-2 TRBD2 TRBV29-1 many TGCAGCGCTAGCGGCTCGAACACCGGGGAGCTGTTTTTT CSASGSNTGELFF
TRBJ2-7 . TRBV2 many TGTGCCAGCAGTGAAAGGCAAATATACGAGCAGTACTTC CASSERQIYEQYF
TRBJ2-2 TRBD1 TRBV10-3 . TGTGCCACACTACCGGGACAGAGGACCGGGGAGCTGTTTTTT CATLPGQRTGELFF
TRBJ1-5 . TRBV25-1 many TGTGCCAGCAGTGACTCGGGACACTTAAGCAATCAGCCCCAGCATTTT CASSDSGHLSNQPQHF
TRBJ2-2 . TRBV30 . TGTGCCTGGAGTCGGGGGAGTGACGGGGAGCTGTTTTTT CAWSRGSDGELFF
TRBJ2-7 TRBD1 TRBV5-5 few TGTGCCAGCAGCTTTGTGGGACAGGGAATTCGGGAGCAGTACTTC CASSFVGQGIREQYF
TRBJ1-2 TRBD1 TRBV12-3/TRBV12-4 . TGTGCCAGCAGCGGAGGACAGGGAGGCTATGGCTACACCTTC CASSGGQGGYGYTF
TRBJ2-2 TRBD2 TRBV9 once TGTGCCAGCAGCTTGGCTAGCGGGGGGGCCTCGGGGGAGCTGTTTTTT CASSLASGGASGELFF
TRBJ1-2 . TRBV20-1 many TGCAGTGCTCAGATTACAGATCGAGGCTACACCTTC CSAQITDRGYTF
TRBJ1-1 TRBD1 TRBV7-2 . TGTGCCAGCGGGACTGGGGACAGGGAAGCTGCTCTCTTT CASGTGDREAALF
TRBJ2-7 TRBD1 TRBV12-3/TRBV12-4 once TGTGCTAGTGCCAATCGACAGGGTAGTTTTTACGAGCAGTACTTC CASANRQGSFYEQYF
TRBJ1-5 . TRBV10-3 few TGTGCCAGCGAGTCAGTGGGCAATCAGCCCCAGCATTTT CASESVGNQPQHF
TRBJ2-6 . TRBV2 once TGTGCCAGCAGTTGCGGCGGACAGGGGCGTCCTAGCGGGAGTAGGTCTGGGGCCAACGTCCTGACTTTC CASSCGGQGRPSGSRSGANVLTF
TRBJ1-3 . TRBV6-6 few TGTGCCAGTACCCTTGACTCTGGAAACACCATATATTTT CASTLDSGNTIYF
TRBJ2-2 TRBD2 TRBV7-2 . TGCGCCAGCAGCCCCTCGGGGGGAAGGGAACTAGCCGGGGAGCTGTTTTTT CASSPSGGRELAGELFF
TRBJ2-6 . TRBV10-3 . TGTGCCATCAGTGAGTCGTTGGCCAACGTCCTGACTTTC CAISESLANVLTF